This is a list of T cell receptor beta chains from one sample in a study of OX40 agonist ivuxolimab in advanced cancers. Clones were sequenced by immunoSEQ multiplex PCR, and TCRdb holds only the in-frame ones, with some missing. The sample has tens of thousands of clones, about 91% seen once. This specimen consisted of CD4+ or CD8+ T cells sorted from blood, obtained in a trial of the OX40 agonist ivuxolimab. These receptor sequences come from an adult with an advanced solid tumor such as melanoma, head and neck, liver or kidney cancer. Each CDR3 is given with its conserved first and last residue. D genes are given only for firm matches. The size of a clone is reported for some rows only, either as once, few or many, or as a class for expanded clones.

clone_size cdr3_length j_call v_call d_call cdr3_aa cdr3_nt
- 15 TRBJ2-3 TRBV28 - CASTSKGLFTDTQYF TGTGCCAGCACCTCCAAGGGACTTTTCACAGATACGCAGTATTTT
- 14 TRBJ1-4 TRBV4-3 TRBD1 CASSLETGDEKLFF TGCGCCAGCAGCCTGGAGACAGGGGATGAAAAACTGTTTTTT
- 15 TRBJ2-3 TRBV11-3 - CASSLIPGATDTQYF TGTGCCAGCAGTCTAATCCCGGGGGCAACAGATACGCAGTATTTT
- 15 TRBJ1-6 TRBV9 - CASSVGEGIGSPLHF TGTGCCAGCAGCGTAGGTGAGGGGATAGGTTCACCCCTCCACTTT
- 14 TRBJ2-7 TRBV19 - CASSIGWGSYEQYF TGTGCCAGTAGTATCGGTTGGGGCTCCTACGAGCAGTACTTC
- 14 TRBJ1-5 TRBV29-1 - CSVEDPSGNQPQHF TGCAGCGTTGAAGATCCCAGTGGCAATCAGCCCCAGCATTTT
- 16 TRBJ2-2 TRBV4-1 - CASSHPSGANTGELFF TGCGCCAGCAGTCATCCGTCTGGGGCGAACACCGGGGAGCTGTTTTTT
- 14 TRBJ2-5 TRBV5-1 - CASSLEVEQETQYF TGCGCCAGCAGCTTGGAGGTGGAGCAAGAGACCCAGTACTTC
- 14 TRBJ2-5 TRBV13 TRBD1 CASSSDRGQETQYF TGTGCCAGCAGCTCCGACAGGGGCCAAGAGACCCAGTACTTC
- 15 TRBJ1-1 TRBV4-3 - CASSHERQMNTEAFF TGCGCCAGCAGCCATGAGAGACAGATGAACACTGAAGCTTTCTTT
- 15 TRBJ2-2 TRBV27 - CASSLSHGNTGELFF TGTGCCAGCAGTTTAAGTCACGGGAACACCGGGGAGCTGTTTTTT
- 11 TRBJ1-2 TRBV30 - CAWIGGYGYTF TGTGCCTGGATCGGGGGGTATGGCTACACCTTC
- 15 TRBJ2-1 TRBV7-9 - CASSSSGLSGHEQFF TGTGCCAGCAGCTCATCAGGTCTATCCGGACATGAGCAGTTCTTC
few 13 TRBJ2-7 TRBV4-1 - CASSQAAVSQQYF TGCGCCAGCAGCCAAGCCGCGGTCTCTCAGCAGTACTTC
- 18 TRBJ2-3 TRBV28 TRBD2 CASSTDPGLAVSTDTQYF TGTGCCAGCAGTACAGACCCGGGACTAGCGGTTAGCACAGATACGCAGTATTTT
- 12 TRBJ2-5 TRBV30 TRBD1 CAGDRGQETQYF TGTGCCGGGGACAGGGGGCAAGAGACCCAGTACTTC
once 16 TRBJ1-2 TRBV5-1 - CASSLGEGPINYGYTF TGCGCCAGCAGCTTGGGGGAGGGGCCCATTAACTATGGCTACACCTTC
- 15 TRBJ2-7 TRBV5-1 TRBD1 CASRGSTGGSREQYF TGCGCCAGCAGAGGCTCAACAGGGGGCTCGCGGGAGCAGTACTTC
- 14 TRBJ1-1 TRBV9 - CASSTWGLNTEAFF TGTGCCAGCAGCACATGGGGGTTGAACACTGAAGCTTTCTTT
- 14 TRBJ2-3 TRBV4-1 - CASSLGTYTDTQYF TGCGCCAGCAGCCTGGGCACGTACACAGATACGCAGTATTTT
once 15 TRBJ1-4 TRBV9 TRBD1 CASSVGGTVDEKLFF TGTGCCAGCAGCGTAGGAGGGACAGTTGATGAAAAACTGTTTTTT
- 14 TRBJ1-2 TRBV4-1 - CASSQEKGHYGYTF TGCGCCAGCAGCCAAGAAAAGGGCCACTATGGCTACACCTTC
- 15 TRBJ2-7 TRBV18 TRBD2 CASSPGLAASYEQYF TGTGCCAGCTCACCAGGGCTAGCGGCCTCCTACGAGCAGTACTTC
few 14 TRBJ1-1 TRBV29-1 TRBD1 CSVAVGQANTEAFF TGCAGCGTTGCAGTCGGACAGGCGAACACTGAAGCTTTCTTT
- 16 TRBJ2-5 TRBV28 - CASSSDTQRYQETQYF TGTGCCAGCAGTTCGGACACACAAAGGTATCAAGAGACCCAGTACTTC
- 17 TRBJ2-1 TRBV27 TRBD2 CASSFEAGGHLYNEQFF TGTGCCAGCAGTTTTGAGGCGGGAGGGCACCTCTACAATGAGCAGTTCTTC
- 17 TRBJ1-2 TRBV2 - CASSVVGQINFNYGYTF TGTGCCAGCAGTGTGGTAGGGCAGATTAATTTTAACTATGGCTACACCTTC